What follows is one T cell receptor (beta chain) and its context. An end of the junction differs from the germline gene, which may be a read error. These data belong to a study of blood T cells in healthy people across ages. A second about 7 to 12 cycle PCR used barcoded and J-beta primers. TCRdb reanalysed the 5' RACE reads using MiXCR and keeps one entry per CDR3 protein. The table lists under 2,000,000 distinct CDR3 sequences, 49% of them singletons, with less than 2.5% in the top ten. The source of this sequence is a woman aged 40 to 50 in good health. Sequenced material: blood.

DNA for the CDR3: TGCAGCGTCCATCGGGGGAATGGGCAGTTCTTC. Protein: CSVHRGNGQFF. The chain joins TRBV29-1 to TRBJ2-1; TRBD2 is a possible D gene (6 bases). The CDR3 is made up of 11 amino acids. CDR1 is SQVTM and CDR2 is ANQGSEA in the germline V gene.